These T cell receptor beta chains were read from a single sample in a study of cytomegalovirus exposure and HLA in healthy donors. Assay used: immunoSEQ multiplex PCR; TCRdb lists only in-frame clones, some missing. The repertoire holds under 150,000 clones, around 87% seen once, with 7.5% to 9% in the top ten. Sequences were obtained from PBMCs. The receptors were sampled from a man between 18 and 29 years old in good health and CMV-seropositive. Each CDR3 is given with its conserved first and last residue. A D gene is named only where the DNA matches it firmly. The listing skips clone size in some rows; elsewhere it reads once, few, many or a size class.

D gene,clone size,J gene,V gene,CDR3 DNA,CDR3 protein
-,-,TRBJ2-1,TRBV19,TGTGCCAGTAGTACGCAGGGCGGGACCTACAATGAGCAGTTCTTC,CASSTQGGTYNEQFF
-,-,TRBJ2-1,TRBV19,TGTGCCAGTAGTATCTCCAGCCTAGCCTTAGTGAGCTCCTACAATGAGCAGTTCTTC,CASSISSLALVSSYNEQFF
-,-,TRBJ1-1,TRBV7-2,TGTGCCAGCAGCAGAGGAGGACGGATGAACACTGAAGCTTTCTTT,CASSRGGRMNTEAFF
-,-,TRBJ1-2,TRBV6-5,TGTGCCAGCAGGAGCGGCGTTGGCTACACCTTC,CASRSGVGYTF
TRBD1,-,TRBJ1-5,TRBV16,TGTGCCAGCAGCCAATTAATGGGACAGGGCGGTCAGCCCCAGCATTTT,CASSQLMGQGGQPQHF
-,-,TRBJ2-1,TRBV10-2,TGCGCCAGCAGTGGCCCCCTAGCAAATGAGCAGTTCTTC,CASSGPLANEQFF
-,-,TRBJ1-5,TRBV27,TGTGCCAGCAGTTTGGGGGGATATAGCAATCAGCCCCAGCATTTT,CASSLGGYSNQPQHF
-,-,TRBJ2-7,TRBV5-1,TGCGCCAGCAGCTCCGGACAGCTAGGGTACGAGCAGTACTTC,CASSSGQLGYEQYF
-,-,TRBJ2-7,TRBV6-5,TGTGCCAGCAGCCCACCCCCGGGCTACGAGCAGTACTTC,CASSPPPGYEQYF
TRBD2,-,TRBJ2-1,TRBV10-3,TGTGCCATCAACCAGCGGGATTTTAGTGAGCAGTTCTTC,CAINQRDFSEQFF
TRBD2,-,TRBJ2-3,TRBV6-1,TGTGCCAGTCTAGCGGGAGGGCCCGGGGATACGCAGTATTTT,CASLAGGPGDTQYF
-,-,TRBJ1-2,TRBV19,TGTGCCAGTTACCGGCGGGGGGAGCCATATGGCTACACCTTC,CASYRRGEPYGYTF
TRBD1,-,TRBJ1-1,TRBV5-1,TGCGCCAGCAGCCGGGTCCCGGACAGGGGTTTCACTGAAGCTTTCTTT,CASSRVPDRGFTEAFF
TRBD1,-,TRBJ1-4,TRBV29-1,TGCAGCGCACGGGACAGCGGGGAAAAACTGTTTTTT,CSARDSGEKLFF
TRBD2,once,TRBJ2-5,TRBV15,TGTGCCACCAGCAGAGTGCGGCGGGAGGGAGAGACCCAGTACTTC,CATSRVRREGETQYF
TRBD2,-,TRBJ2-1,TRBV27,TGTGCCAGCAGTTTATACCTAGCGGGGGCCAATGAGCAGTTCTTC,CASSLYLAGANEQFF
-,-,TRBJ2-2,TRBV27,TGTGCCAGCAGTTCCCACCGTTCTAGCCCCGGGGAGCTGTTTTTT,CASSSHRSSPGELFF
TRBD1,-,TRBJ1-5,TRBV5-1,TGCGCCAGCAGCTCCGGGACAGGGGGATCTAGCAATCAGCCCCAGCATTTT,CASSSGTGGSSNQPQHF
-,-,TRBJ2-7,TRBV7-3,TGTGCCAGCAGCTACTTTAGCGGCTACGAGCAGTACTTC,CASSYFSGYEQYF
-,-,TRBJ1-5,TRBV23-1,TGCGCCAGCAGACATAATATCCCTACGGGGGTTCTCGATCAGCCCCAGCATTTT,CASRHNIPTGVLDQPQHF
-,-,TRBJ1-1,TRBV2,TGTGCCAGCAGTGCCACAGGAGGGTGGACTGAAGCTTTCTTT,CASSATGGWTEAFF
TRBD1,-,TRBJ2-1,TRBV6-6,TGTGCCAGCAGTTACTCGATAACAGGGGGCTTCGATGAGCAGTTCTTC,CASSYSITGGFDEQFF
-,-,TRBJ1-5,TRBV21-1,TGTGCCAGCAGCATGCCCGGGACAGTAATAATGCAGCCCCAGCATTTT,CASSMPGTVIMQPQHF
-,few,TRBJ1-2,TRBV5-1,TGCGCCAGCAGCTCGCCTAGGAAAGGGGGTGAAGGCTACACCTTC,CASSSPRKGGEGYTF
TRBD2,-,TRBJ2-1,TRBV6-5,TGTGCCAGCAGTCTAGCGGGAGGGAATGAGCAGTTCTTC,CASSLAGGNEQFF
TRBD1,-,TRBJ2-7,TRBV5-1,TGCGCCAGCAGCAGAAGGGACAGGGCGGGGTACGAGCAGTACTTC,CASSRRDRAGYEQYF
-,-,TRBJ1-5,TRBV19,TGTGCCAGTAGTATCGGTACAGCTAGCAATCAGCCCCAGCATTTT,CASSIGTASNQPQHF
-,-,TRBJ2-7,TRBV5-5,TGTGCCAGCAGCTTGGAGTCTACAGGAGACTACGAGCAGTACTTC,CASSLESTGDYEQYF
TRBD1,-,TRBJ1-4,TRBV5-4,TGTGCCAGCAGCTTACAGGGGGCCAGAGAAAAACTGTTTTTT,CASSLQGAREKLFF
-,-,TRBJ1-2,TRBV6-6,TGTGCCAGCATCGAGACAGGAAGGCATGGCTACACCTTC,CASIETGRHGYTF
TRBD1,-,TRBJ1-2,TRBV19,TGTGCCAGTAGTATAGATCTCTTAGGGGGCGGTGGCTACACCTTC,CASSIDLLGGGGYTF
-,-,TRBJ1-2,TRBV27,TGTGCCAGCAGTTTAAAGGCAGACACCTATGGCTACACCTTC,CASSLKADTYGYTF
-,-,TRBJ1-1,TRBV11-3,TGTGCCAGCAGCTCAGAGGGTCTAGGGGCGAAATCTGAAGCTTTCTTT,CASSSEGLGAKSEAFF